A single sample is the source of the 10 T cell receptor beta chains below, sequenced in a study of blood T cell repertoires in COVID-19. Measured with immunoSEQ multiplex PCR; TCRdb has only the in-frame clones, and not every one. The data hold 180,000 or so clones, with 86% observed a single time. The specimen was peripheral blood. Source of these receptors: a man aged 18 to 29 with acute or convalescent COVID-19.

This clone appeared once. The genes are TRBV28 and TRBJ1-2; possibly TRBD1 for D (5 bases). The V gene's germline CDR1 is MDHEN and CDR2 SYDVKM. The germline V and J ends were trimmed by 1 base and 5 bases, with 17 bases remaining between them. This CDR3 has 16 amino acids. Here the CDR3 reads CASSLSSRRARYGYTF. As DNA, the CDR3 is TGTGCCAGCAGTTTATCCTCCCGCAGGGCTCGATATGGCTACACCTTC.

Here the CDR3 reads CASSTDSRNTIYF. The CDR3 nucleotides are TGTGCCAGCAGCACCGACAGTCGAAACACCATATATTTT. This chain links TRBV7-2 with TRBJ1-3; D is perhaps TRBD1 (5 bases). Trimming left V 5 bases short and J 5 bases short, with 10 bases between. CDR1 is SGHTA, CDR2 FQGNSA, per germline. The CDR3 sequence is 13 residues long.

The CDR3 bases are TGTGCCAGCAGTGTCTCGGAAAAACTGTTTTTT. The encoded protein is CASSVSEKLFF. The chain combines TRBV2 with TRBJ1-4; D unresolved. The V end lost 4 bases, the J end lost 8 bases, and 5 bases lay between the germline ends. CDR1 is SNHLY, CDR2 FYNNEI, per germline. The CDR3 contains 11 residues.

This chain connects TRBV29-1 to TRBJ2-5; maybe TRBD2 (6 bases). V was clipped by 7 bases and J by 0 bases, with 9 bases between them. The CDR3 spans 12 residues. Germline-derived CDR1 and CDR2 are SQVTM and ANQGSEA. DNA for the CDR3: TGCAGCGGTCAGCGGGACCAAGAGACCCAGTACTTC. It specifies CSGQRDQETQYF.

This clone was detected only once. V is TRBV6-5 and J is TRBJ2-7; 7 bases map to TRBD1. This CDR3 region has 14 residues. Looked up from germline, CDR1 is MNHEY and CDR2 is SVGAGI. Trimming removed 2 bases from V and 4 bases from J; junction bases left unmatched: 5. CDR3 in amino acids: CASSYEGTAYEQYF. CDR3 sequence (DNA): TGTGCCAGCAGTTACGAGGGGACAGCTTACGAGCAGTACTTC.

Turning to this clone: Germline is not matched at one junction end, which may reflect a read error. The chain couples TRBV30 to TRBJ2-3; maybe TRBD1 (6 bases). CDR3 length: 15 amino acids. Germline CDR1 and CDR2: GTSNPN and SVGIG (reference sequence). CDR3 loop: CAWSVLTRGTDTQYF. The DNA for the CDR3 is TGTGCCTGGAGTGTACTGACCAGGGGCACGGATACGCAGTATTTT.

V usage is TRBV29-1 and J usage is TRBJ2-7; 10 positions agree with TRBD1. V shed 4 bases, J shed 5 bases, and the junction held 8 bases outside the gene matches. This CDR3 has 14 residues. The germline V gene has CDR1 SQVTM and CDR2 ANQGSEA. The CDR3 protein is CSVARDRGLHEQYF. CDR3 nucleotide sequence: TGCAGCGTTGCCCGTGACAGGGGGCTACACGAGCAGTACTTC.

This chain joins TRBV28 and TRBJ2-3; TRBD1 aligns across 12 bases. Germline-derived CDR1 and CDR2 are MDHEN and SYDVKM. This CDR3 is built from 16 residues. The trim removed 3 bases at V and 4 bases at J, leaving 5 bases unmatched. For the CDR3, the DNA is TGTGCCAGCAGTTTCTCCGGGACAGGGGGCCCAGATACGCAGTATTTT. It yields the protein CASSFSGTGGPDTQYF.

The chain employs TRBV5-1 and TRBJ2-5, with TRBD1 matching over 9 bases. J was trimmed by 0 bases and V by 5 bases; bases with no gene match: 8. Per the germline V gene, CDR1 is SGHRS and CDR2 is YFSETQ. CDR3 length: 16 residues. CDR3: CASRPQGAAHQETQYF. The DNA for the CDR3 is TGCGCCAGCAGGCCACAGGGGGCAGCGCACCAAGAGACCCAGTACTTC.

The V and J genes are TRBV7-2 and TRBJ2-7; 10 nucleotides match TRBD1. Germline CDR1 and CDR2: SGHTA and FQGNSA. The ends lost 7 bases at V and 5 bases at J; junction bases unmatched: 8. This CDR3 has 14 amino acids. CDR3 sequence reads: CASTDRTGGDEQYF. The DNA for the CDR3 is TGTGCCAGCACCGACCGGACAGGGGGTGACGAGCAGTACTTC.